The 24 T cell receptor beta chains listed next were all sequenced from one sample in a study of cytomegalovirus exposure and HLA in healthy donors. PCR amplification relied on 60 Vbeta primers (plus 13 Jbeta primers). The assay was immunoSEQ multiplex PCR, and TCRdb's table has in-frame clones only and misses some. In the table there are nearly 95,000 clones, 63% of which are singletons. The sequenced sample consisted of PBMCs. The receptors originated from a woman in her twenties or thirties in good health and CMV-seronegative.

The chain employs TRBV19 and TRBJ1-2; D is unclear. Between the trimmed V and J ends, which lost 3 bases and 2 bases, there was a span of 7 bases. CDR3 length: 13 residues. Germline CDR1 and CDR2: LNHDA and SQIVND (reference sequence). The CDR3 region is CASSIRSNYGYTF. DNA for the CDR3: TGTGCCAGTAGTATCCGGTCCAACTATGGCTACACCTTC.

The chain links TRBV27 to TRBJ1-5; tentative D call: TRBD1 (5 bases). The CDR3 consists of 13 residues. Trimming removed 4 bases at V and 4 bases at J, with 8 bases between. The germline CDR1 and CDR2 sequences are MNHEY and SMNVEV (reference sequence). In DNA, the CDR3 is TGTGCCAGCAGTTGGGGGGGAAATCAGCCCCAGCATTTT. Translation gives CASSWGGNQPQHF.

This clone has just a few counts. The rearrangement uses TRBV2 and TRBJ1-1; perhaps TRBD1 as D (5 bases). V shed 6 bases and J shed 2 bases, with 10 bases lying between them. The CDR3 extends over 13 amino acids. Germline values: CDR1 SNHLY, CDR2 FYNNEI. CDR3 coding DNA: TGTGCCAGCAGCCGCAGGGAAAACACTGAAGCTTTCTTT. This gives the protein CASSRRENTEAFF. The variable domain in full, with the rest retrieved from reference TRBV2 and TRBJ1-1, is EPEVTQTPSHQVTQMGQEVILRCVPISNHLYFYWYRQILGQKVEFLVSFYNNEISEKSEIFDDQFSVERPDGSNFTLKIRSTKLEDSAMYFCASSRRENTEAFFGQGTRLTVV.

The J gene is TRBJ1-5, the V gene TRBV28, with D perhaps matching TRBD1 (5 bases). V was trimmed by 2 bases and J by 4 bases, leaving 9 bases between them. This CDR3 comprises 14 residues. CDR1 MDHEN and CDR2 SYDVKM come from the germline V gene. The CDR3 loop reads CASSLGSGNQPQHF. The CDR3 DNA reads as TGTGCCAGCAGTTTAGGTTCAGGGAATCAGCCCCAGCATTTT.

In regard to this clone: Sequence at one end of the junction differs from germline and may be a read error. V gene TRBV7-9 combines with J gene TRBJ1-1; no firm D call. The germline CDR1 and CDR2 sequences are SEHNR and FQNEAQ (reference sequence). This CDR3 region has 13 residues. CDR3 amino acids: CSSSWLMNTEAFF. In DNA, the CDR3 is TGTTCCAGCAGCTGGCTGATGAACACTGAAGCTTTCTTT.

The rearrangement links TRBV15 to TRBJ1-4; no firm D call. The CDR3 totals 12 residues. Looked up from germline, CDR1 is LNHNV and CDR2 is YYDKDF (reference sequence). The CDR3 region is CAAGRSNEKLFF. Here the CDR3 DNA reads TGTGCGGCGGGCAGGAGTAATGAAAAACTGTTTTTT.

The chain uses TRBV4-2 and TRBJ1-2; maybe TRBD1 (5 bases). The germline V gene has CDR1 LGHNA and CDR2 YNFKEQ. V was cut by 0 bases and J by 4 bases, with 9 bases left in between. This CDR3 is built from 14 residues. As DNA, the CDR3 is TGTGCCAGCAGCCAAGATGGGGGGACCTATGGCTACACCTTC. It translates to CASSQDGGTYGYTF.

The chain combines TRBV11-2 with TRBJ1-2; 10 positions agree with TRBD1. V shed 3 bases, J shed 8 bases, and the junction held 9 bases outside the gene matches. Germline V gene data show CDR1 as SGHAT and CDR2 as FQNNGV. The CDR3 totals 15 residues. The CDR3 reads CASSFSDRGRGGYTF. The CDR3 nucleotides read TGTGCCAGCAGCTTTTCCGACAGGGGGCGCGGGGGCTACACCTTC.

This chain joins TRBV28 and TRBJ2-7; TRBD1 might be the D (6 bases). CDR1 MDHEN and CDR2 SYDVKM come from the germline V gene. V was trimmed by 2 bases and J by 3 bases, leaving 11 bases between them. The CDR3 is 14 residues long. The DNA for the CDR3 is TGTGCCAGCAGTTTAGCAGGGGAAAGCTACGAGCAGTACTTC. Protein: CASSLAGESYEQYF.

This clone has more than one count but fewer than ten. This rearrangement joins TRBV30 to TRBJ2-1, with D possibly being TRBD1 (7 bases). The CDR3 is 11 residues long. The V end was cut by 4 bases, the J end by 9 bases, with 10 bases between. The germline CDR1 and CDR2 sequences are GTSNPN and SVGIG (reference sequence). The DNA for the CDR3 is TGTGCCTGGAACCAGGGGGGTGAGCAGTTCTTC. Translating gives CAWNQGGEQFF.

This clone was seen only a few times. This chain joins TRBV4-3 and TRBJ1-2, with a tentative D call TRBD1 (5 bases). The V and J ends lost 0 bases and 1 base respectively, with 9 bases between them. CDR3 size: 15 residues. Looked up from germline, CDR1 is LGHNA and CDR2 is YSLEER. The CDR3 here is CASSQDGQGNYGYTF. Written as DNA, the CDR3 is TGCGCCAGCAGCCAAGATGGGCAGGGTAACTATGGCTACACCTTC.

V is TRBV10-3 and J is TRBJ2-5, with D possibly being TRBD2 (7 bases). Germline CDR1 and CDR2: ENHRY and SYGVKD. This CDR3 contains 14 residues. V lost 5 bases, J lost 5 bases, and 15 bases lay in between. CDR3 sequence: CAISLGGAGETQYF. The CDR3 bases are TGTGCCATCAGTCTGGGGGGGGCGGGGGAGACCCAGTACTTC.

The chain uses TRBV7-9 and TRBJ1-4, with 8 bases identical to TRBD1. The CDR3 loop spans 12 amino acids. Looked up from germline, CDR1 is SEHNR and CDR2 is FQNEAQ (reference sequence). J was trimmed by 8 bases and V by 6 bases; bases with no gene match: 2. The CDR3 sequence is CASRDRGEKLFF. The CDR3 coding sequence is TGTGCCAGCAGAGACAGGGGCGAAAAACTGTTTTTT.

CDR3 amino acids: CASSLDRRGYTF. CDR3 nucleotide sequence: TGTGCCAGCAGCCTGGACAGGCGCGGCTACACCTTC. This rearrangement joins TRBV27 to TRBJ1-2; 7 bases line up with TRBD1. Germline lookup yields CDR1 MNHEY and CDR2 SMNVEV (reference sequence). Trimming cost V 6 bases and J 8 bases; bases outside gene matches: 6. The CDR3 is made up of 12 amino acids.

This chain connects TRBV6-4 to TRBJ2-2; maybe TRBD2 (5 bases). The V gene's germline CDR1 is MRHNA and CDR2 SNTAGT. This CDR3 comprises 15 residues. The ends were cut back, 7 bases at V and 5 bases at J, with 17 bases in the middle. In DNA form, the CDR3 reads TGTGCCAGCACTTCTGACCCCTCGGGGACCGGGGAGCTGTTTTTT. Amino acid sequence: CASTSDPSGTGELFF.

This rearrangement joins TRBV6-1 to TRBJ2-5, with TRBD2 identical over 10 bases. CDR1 is MNHNS and CDR2 is SASEGT in the germline V gene. Trimming took 7 bases from V and 5 from J; bases not matched to a gene: 10. The CDR3 sequence is 15 residues long. Here the CDR3 DNA reads TGTGCCAGCACAAGGTCTAGCGGGAGTGGCGAGACCCAGTACTTC. Its translation: CASTRSSGSGETQYF.

The gene calls are TRBV7-9 and TRBJ2-7; 11 bases line up with TRBD1. J lost 5 bases, V lost 5 bases, and 5 bases had no gene match. The germline gives CDR1 SEHNR, CDR2 FQNEAQ (reference sequence). The CDR3 is made up of 14 amino acids. CDR3 sequence reads: CASSLRTGGNEQYF. The DNA for the CDR3 is TGTGCCAGCAGCCTCCGGACAGGGGGCAACGAGCAGTACTTC.

The chain links TRBV2 to TRBJ1-5, with a possible D match to TRBD1 (5 bases). CDR3 length equals 13 residues. Germline V CDR1 and CDR2: SNHLY, FYNNEI. V shed 7 bases and J shed 7 bases, with 14 bases lying between them. The CDR3 sequence is CASNAGPGQPQHF. CDR3 nucleotide sequence: TGTGCCAGCAACGCGGGGCCAGGGCAGCCCCAGCATTTT.

The CDR3 region has the DNA TGTGCCAGCAGTCCTGGGAGAGGACAGCCCTCCTCTGGGGCCAACGTCCTGACTTTC. Protein: CASSPGRGQPSSGANVLTF. The gene calls are TRBV27 and TRBJ2-6; D might be TRBD1 (6 bases). Germline assignment: CDR1 MNHEY and CDR2 SMNVEV (reference sequence). The ends were cut back, 5 bases at V and 0 bases at J, with 20 bases in the middle. This CDR3 has 19 residues.

This CDR3 is CASSQKRGGADTQYF. DNA for the CDR3: TGCGCCAGCAGCCAAAAGCGGGGGGGCGCAGATACGCAGTATTTT. The V call is TRBV4-1, the J call TRBJ2-3; 10 positions agree with TRBD2. Trimming at V came to 2 bases and at J to 4 bases, leaving 3 bases not matched to a gene. Looked up from germline, CDR1 is MGHRA and CDR2 is YSYEKL. CDR3 length: 15 residues.

The CDR3 region has the DNA TGTGCCAGCAGCTTGGGGGGGGGCGGTTCTTGGTACGAGCAGTACTTC. This encodes CASSLGGGGSWYEQYF. The chain couples TRBV5-5 to TRBJ2-7; the D gene is possibly TRBD2 (7 bases). This CDR3 is 16 amino acids long. Looked up from germline, CDR1 is SGHKS and CDR2 is YYEKEE (reference sequence). V was shortened by 0 bases and J by 4 bases, with 17 bases between the two germline ends.

The chain employs TRBV28 and TRBJ2-3; D is possibly TRBD1 (5 bases). The germline V gene encodes CDR1 MDHEN and CDR2 SYDVKM. V gave up 3 bases and J gave up 0 bases, with 10 bases separating them. The CDR3 is 15 residues long. The CDR3 sequence: CASSFQGASTDTQYF. The CDR3 region has the DNA TGTGCCAGCAGTTTCCAGGGTGCTAGCACAGATACGCAGTATTTT.

This clone was detected a few times. The V and J genes are TRBV25-1 and TRBJ2-7; tentatively, D is TRBD2 (5 bases). Per germline, CDR1 MGHDK and CDR2 SYGVNS. V was cut by 7 bases and J by 0 bases, with 10 bases left in between. This CDR3 is 13 amino acids long. As DNA, the CDR3 is TGTGCCAGCAAGGGTGACTACTCCTACGAGCAGTACTTC. Amino acid sequence: CASKGDYSYEQYF.

This chain uses TRBV7-9 with TRBJ2-1; TRBD1 might be the D (5 bases). The CDR3 covers 12 residues. CDR1 and CDR2 from the germline V gene are SEHNR and FQNEAQ (reference sequence). Trimming took off 5 bases at V and 10 bases at J, with 12 bases between the two ends. For the CDR3, the DNA is TGTGCCAGCAGCCCCAGGGTCAGGGAGCAGTTCTTC. It is translated as CASSPRVREQFF. The full variable domain, completed using reference TRBV7-9 and TRBJ2-1, is DTGVSQNPRHKITKRGQNVTFRCDPISEHNRLYWYRQTLGQGPEFLTYFQNEAQLEKSRLLSDRFSAERPKGSFSTLEIQRTEQGDSAMYLCASSPRVREQFFGPGTRLTVL.